This T cell receptor (beta chain) was sequenced during a study of cytomegalovirus exposure and HLA in healthy donors. For this clone: The antigen remains unidentified.

In the PCR, 60 Vbeta and 13 Jbeta primers were used. Profiling relied on immunoSEQ multiplex PCR, and the TCRdb table lists in-frame clones only, not all of them. The sample lists about 65,000 clones; approximately 60% were seen once. Study-level findings and limits: Prior analysis indicated that the majority of TCR beta V segments exhibited productivity approximately 87% or approximately 30% of the time. Later, an analysis showed that TCR beta chains associated with HLA were more clonally expanded than others that were equally common.

Germline values: CDR1 MNHEY, CDR2 SVGAGI. Trimming took 6 bases from V and 5 from J; bases not matched to a gene: 5. This CDR3 contains 13 residues. This TCR derives from a man aged 25 to 45 in good health and CMV-seronegative. The gene calls are TRBV6-5 and TRBJ2-5; TRBD2 matches 8 bases. Sequences were obtained from PBMCs. The CDR3 DNA reads TGTGCCAGCAGAGGGACTAGAATGGAGACCCAGTACTTC. Translation: CASRGTRMETQYF.